One and the same sample provided the 17 T cell receptor beta chains below, sequenced in a study of vaccination and CD4 T cells after COVID-19. Their recognized antigens are unknown. The assay that was used to sequence DNA from cultured CD4+ T cells was the Oncomine TCR Beta short-read assay. Investigators obtained genomic DNA by extraction from cultured CD4+ T cells. MiXCR, applied by TCRdb to the PCR reads, yields one record per CDR3 protein. The sample records under 7,500 distinct CDR3 sequences, approximately 35% being singletons. This sample's treatment: 10-day PBMC culture with coronavirus spike peptide pools or control peptides (ViraFEST assay). The unexposed donor's CD4+ T cells were collected before the COVID-19 pandemic (2011-2018). The sample comprised CD4+ T cells from blood, cultured in vitro. The receptors come from a human donor in good health.

The CDR3 region has the DNA TGTGCCAGCAGCCGGACAGGCACTGAAGCTTTCTTT. Translating it yields CASSRTGTEAFF. This chain connects TRBV7-6 to TRBJ1-1; 7 bases agree with TRBD1. V trimming: 5 bases; J trimming: 4 bases; junction bases outside the gene matches: 1. CDR3 size: 12 residues. Germline V gene data show CDR1 as SGHVS and CDR2 as FNYEAQ. Drawing the rest from reference TRBV7-6 and TRBJ1-1, the complete variable domain is GAGVSQSPRYKVTKRGQDVALRCDPISGHVSLYWYRQALGQGPEFLTYFNYEAQQDKSGLPNDRFSAERPEGSISTLTIQRTEQRDSAMYRCASSRTGTEAFFGQGTRLTVV.

The chain combines TRBV7-8 with TRBJ2-2; the match to TRBD2 covers 12 bases. The CDR3 loop spans 17 amino acids. V shed 0 bases and J 4 bases; nucleotides not matched to a gene: 3. Germline lookup yields CDR1 SGHVS and CDR2 FQNEAQ. In nucleotides, the CDR3 is TGTGCCAGCAGCTTAGCTCTAGCGGGAGGGCCCACCGGGGAGCTGTTTTTT. Its translation is CASSLALAGGPTGELFF.

The chain recombines TRBV29-1 with TRBJ1-1, with TRBD1 identical over 9 bases. Germline CDR1 is SQVTM and CDR2 is ANQGSEA. With 8 bases clipped from V and 6 bases from J, the junction kept 10 bases outside the gene matches. The CDR3 contains 13 residues. The CDR3 DNA follows: TGCAGCCAAACACAGGGGGCGTCCCCTGAAGCTTTCTTT. This sequence encodes CSQTQGASPEAFF.

This clonotype appeared a few times. V gene TRBV7-3 combines with J gene TRBJ2-3, with D hard to call. Germline V gene lookup returns CDR1 SGHTA and CDR2 FQGTGA. With 2 bases removed from V and 0 bases from J, the gap between germline ends came to 6 bases. This CDR3 comprises 14 residues. In DNA, the CDR3 is TGTGCCAGCAGCTTATTACAGAGCACAGATACGCAGTATTTT. Translation gives CASSLLQSTDTQYF.

V is TRBV27 and J is TRBJ2-7; 11 positions match TRBD1. The CDR3 spans 14 residues. Trimming at V came to 3 bases and at J to 10 bases, leaving 8 bases not matched to a gene. Germline V gives CDR1 MNHEY, CDR2 SMNVEV (reference sequence). The CDR3 DNA follows: TGTGCCAGCAGTTTCAACCCGGGACAGGGGGGACAGTACTTC. It yields the protein CASSFNPGQGGQYF.

The chain is built from TRBV28 and TRBJ1-1, with 11 bases aligning to TRBD1. This CDR3 is 14 amino acids long. CDR1 and CDR2 (germline): MDHEN, SYDVKM. Trimming at V came to 8 bases and at J to 0 bases, leaving 2 bases not matched to a gene. CDR3 coding DNA: TGTGCCAGCGGACAGGGGGCCTTGAACACTGAAGCTTTCTTT. Protein: CASGQGALNTEAFF.

Only a few counts were recorded for this clonotype. The rearrangement uses TRBV15 and TRBJ2-5, with D hard to call. CDR3 length: 15 residues. Germline CDR1 reads LNHNV; CDR2 reads YYDKDF (reference sequence). V lost 4 bases and J lost 5, with 17 bases in between. The CDR3 nucleotides are TGTGCCACCAGCAAAGTTTGGGCTAGGGTTGAGACCCAGTACTTC. Translated: CATSKVWARVETQYF.

The gene calls are TRBV7-2 and TRBJ2-1; the D call may be TRBD1 or TRBD2 (5 bases each). Germline-derived CDR1 and CDR2 are SGHTA and FQGNSA. The CDR3 is 18 amino acids. V was pared by 2 bases and J by 6 bases, with 23 bases between. CDR3: CASSLKGPGTGPGNEQFF. CDR3 nucleotides: TGTGCCAGCAGCTTAAAGGGACCCGGTACAGGCCCTGGCAATGAGCAGTTCTTC.

The gene calls are TRBV30 and TRBJ1-1, with D unresolved. Germline CDR1 reads GTSNPN; CDR2 reads SVGIG (reference sequence). The CDR3 covers 12 residues. The ends were cut back, 3 bases at V and 1 base at J, with 6 bases in the middle. The CDR3 region has the DNA TGTGCCTGGAGGTCGGCGAACACTGAAGCTTTCTTT. Its translation is CAWRSANTEAFF. The full variable domain, in which reference TRBV30 and TRBJ1-1 provide the parts outside the CDR3, is SQTIHQWPATLVQPVGSPLSLECTVEGTSNPNLYWYRQAAGRGLQLLFYSVGIGQISSEVPQNLSASRPQDRQFILSSKKLLLSDSGFYLCAWRSANTEAFFGQGTRLTVV.

This clonotype was counted only a few times. The chain couples TRBV27 to TRBJ2-7; 12 bases align to TRBD2. CDR1 and CDR2 from the germline V gene are MNHEY and SMNVEV (reference sequence). This CDR3 has 16 residues. V lost 3 bases to trimming and J lost 1 base; unmatched junction nucleotides: 4. Written as DNA, the CDR3 is TGTGCCAGCAGTTTTCTAGCGGGAGGGCCGTCCTACGAGCAGTACTTC. Amino acids: CASSFLAGGPSYEQYF.

The chain combines TRBV7-3 with TRBJ2-2; maybe TRBD1 (5 bases). The CDR3 consists of 16 residues. The germline V gene has CDR1 SGHTA and CDR2 FQGTGA. With 2 bases removed from V and 0 bases from J, the gap between germline ends came to 10 bases. CDR3 DNA: TGTGCCAGCAGCTTATTGGGCAGGGCGAACACCGGGGAGCTGTTTTTT. Encoded protein: CASSLLGRANTGELFF.

V gene TRBV6-1 combines with J gene TRBJ1-2, with D tentatively TRBD1 (6 bases). V gave up 3 bases and J gave up 6 bases, with 14 bases separating them. The germline V gene encodes CDR1 MNHNS and CDR2 SASEGT. The CDR3 spans 14 residues. In nucleotides, the CDR3 is TGTGCCAGCAGTGATCAGGGGTCGATCGATGGCTACACCTTC. This codes for CASSDQGSIDGYTF.

This chain joins TRBV20-1 and TRBJ2-1, with 8 bases aligning to TRBD2. V gave up 5 bases and J gave up 3 bases; unmatched junction bases: 9. The CDR3 has 15 amino acids. Per the germline V gene, CDR1 is DFQATT and CDR2 is SNEGSKA (reference sequence). The CDR3 region is CSAPPGGADYNEQFF. DNA for the CDR3: TGCAGTGCTCCCCCCGGGGGGGCCGACTACAATGAGCAGTTCTTC.

For the CDR3, the DNA is TGTGCCCAAGCGGGGGTTACAGATACGCAGTATTTT. Protein: CAQAGVTDTQYF. This chain connects TRBV21-1 to TRBJ2-3; the table's D call of TRBD2 was not tested on the DNA. TRBV21-1 is a known pseudogene. This CDR3 has 12 amino acids.

This chain connects TRBV21-1 to TRBJ1-5; the table's D call TRBD1 went unverified against the DNA. TRBV21-1 is classified as a pseudogene. This CDR3 has 14 amino acids. DNA for the CDR3: TGTGCCAGCTCACGTGATTGGGGGCCCCAGCCCCAGCATTTT. Translating it yields CASSRDWGPQPQHF.

The rearrangement joins TRBV15 to TRBJ1-2; 8 bases are shared with TRBD1. This CDR3 is built from 16 residues. Losses at the gene ends were 0 bases for V and 6 bases for J; bases not matched to a gene: 9. Germline CDR1 is LNHNV and CDR2 is YYDKDF (reference sequence). CDR3 residues: CATSRERRRTGNGYTF. CDR3 sequence (DNA): TGTGCCACCAGCAGAGAGCGGCGGAGGACAGGGAATGGCTACACCTTC.

The chain joins TRBV9 to TRBJ2-7; D gene unclear. Per germline, CDR1 SGDLS and CDR2 YYNGEE. The V end lost 3 bases, the J end lost 7 bases, and 14 bases lay between the germline ends. The CDR3 has 13 residues. The CDR3 nucleotides read TGTGCCAGCAGCGGCCCCCCCGCTGGGGAGCAGTACTTC. Translated, it gives CASSGPPAGEQYF.